Below, 2 T cell receptor beta chains from the same sample are listed, as sequenced in a study of shared clonotypes between healthy human individuals. The method was immunoSEQ multiplex PCR; TCRdb's version includes in-frame clones alone and lacks a portion of them. The sample holds over 950,000 clones; about 80% are singletons and the top ten take approximately 0.9%. The specimen was memory CD4+ T cells from PBMCs. Subset meaning: CD45RA-negative fraction. The source of these receptors is a man in his late teens or twenties in good health. Some clones in this sample may be carry-over from other donors' samples.

CDR3 nucleotide sequence: TGCGCCACCCGGGGGACTAGCGGGAGCGATGAGCAGTTCTTC. This gives the protein CATRGTSGSDEQFF. The V gene is TRBV5-1, the J gene TRBJ2-1; 14 bases agree with TRBD2. With 9 bases clipped from V and 8 bases from J, the junction kept 7 bases outside the gene matches. This CDR3 is built from 14 residues. Germline V CDR1 and CDR2: SGHRS, YFSETQ.

The chain couples TRBV28 to TRBJ1-4; no clear D. V dropped 6 bases and J dropped 8 bases, with 16 bases sitting between them. The germline V gene has CDR1 MDHEN and CDR2 SYDVKM. The CDR3 loop spans 14 amino acids. CDR3 bases: TGTGCCAGCAGACCAGGAAGGTCCGGCGAAAAACTGTTTTTT. As protein: CASRPGRSGEKLFF.